The 21 T cell receptor beta chains in this list originate from one sample, sequenced in a study of neurological immune-mediated disorders. Using its own MiXCR run on the 5' RACE reads, TCRdb lists one record per CDR3 protein. The sample shows approximately 82,000 distinct CDR3 sequences, 2.6% of them seen only once. Sequenced input: PBMCs. These receptors all stem from a woman aged 30 to 39 with multiple sclerosis.

This clonotype appeared many times. V usage is TRBV12-3 or TRBV12-4 and J usage is TRBJ1-1; no definite D call. This CDR3 comprises 12 residues. V was cut by 6 bases and J by 11 bases, with 16 bases left in between. This CDR3 is CASSPRPLSAFF. The DNA for the CDR3 is TGTGCCAGCAGCCCCCGGCCATTAAGTGCTTTCTTT.

This clonotype was seen ten or more times. This chain links TRBV24-1 with TRBJ1-2; no clear D. V was pared by 2 bases and J by 1 base, with 1 base between. From germline, CDR1 is KGHDR and CDR2 SFDVKD. This CDR3 is 12 amino acids long. This chain's CDR3 is CATSDYNYGYTF. CDR3 in DNA: TGTGCCACCAGTGATTATAACTATGGCTACACCTTC.

This clonotype was recorded at least ten times. V is TRBV29-1 and J is TRBJ2-6; D gene uncertain. The V end was cut by 1 base, the J end by 4 bases, with 11 bases between. In germline, CDR1 is SQVTM, CDR2 ANQGSEA. The CDR3 consists of 15 residues. As DNA, the CDR3 is TGCAGCGTTGAAGTTAGGGTACGGGGGGCCAACGTCCTGACTTTC. This encodes CSVEVRVRGANVLTF.

This clonotype occurred many times. The chain links TRBV29-1 to TRBJ1-2; D unclear. The CDR3 extends over 15 amino acids. Trimming removed 2 bases from V and 4 bases from J, with 17 bases in between. Germline loops: CDR1 SQVTM, CDR2 ANQGSEA. The CDR3 here is CSVENVEGLIYGYTF. CDR3 coding DNA: TGCAGCGTTGAAAACGTTGAGGGTTTGATCTATGGCTACACCTTC.

This clonotype appeared many times. V is TRBV6-2 or TRBV6-3 and J is TRBJ2-1; 9 bases are a match to TRBD2. The CDR3 has 16 residues. V lost 5 bases to trimming and J lost 4 bases; unmatched junction nucleotides: 9. The V gene's germline CDR1 is MNHEY and CDR2 SVGEGT. In DNA, the CDR3 is TGTGCCAGCAGTACTCCCGGGACTAGCAGGTACAATGAGCAGTTCTTC. Translated, it gives CASSTPGTSRYNEQFF.

This clonotype was seen many times. This chain links TRBV7-9 with TRBJ2-2, with 10 bases identical to TRBD2. CDR1 and CDR2 (germline): SEHNR, FQNEAQ (reference sequence). This CDR3 is 16 amino acids long. V lost 4 bases and J lost 3; bases outside the gene matches: 5. The CDR3 DNA reads as TGTGCCAGCAGCTCGTCTAGCGGGAGAGACACCGGGGAGCTGTTTTTT. Translating gives CASSSSSGRDTGELFF.

This clonotype has a count of ten or more. The rearrangement uses TRBV29-1 and TRBJ1-5; 7 bases map to TRBD1. The CDR3 has 16 residues. The ends lost 8 bases at V and 0 bases at J; junction bases unmatched: 13. Germline V gives CDR1 SQVTM, CDR2 ANQGSEA. This chain's CDR3 is CSLTATGRNSNQPQHF. CDR3 DNA: TGCAGCCTGACAGCGACAGGGAGGAATAGCAATCAGCCCCAGCATTTT.

This clonotype was counted at least ten times. The CDR3 coding sequence is TGCAGCGTTGAAGATCAGGGGGTCTACACCTTC. It yields the protein CSVEDQGVYTF. V usage is TRBV29-1 and J usage is TRBJ1-2; the match to TRBD1 covers 7 bases. This CDR3 has 11 residues. Germline V gene sequence: CDR1 SQVTM, CDR2 ANQGSEA. The ends lost 0 bases at V and 10 bases at J; junction bases unmatched: 2.

This clonotype was counted ten times or more. The V gene is TRBV20-1, the J gene TRBJ2-7, with TRBD1 as a possible D gene (6 bases). The V gene lost 3 bases and the J gene lost 2 bases, with 11 bases spanning the gap. Looked up from germline, CDR1 is DFQATT and CDR2 is SNEGSKA (reference sequence). The CDR3 consists of 13 residues. Here the CDR3 DNA reads TGCAGTGCTAGTAGTGACAGGACCTACGAGCAGTACTTC. This translates into CSASSDRTYEQYF.

Ten or more counts support this clonotype. This chain links TRBV15 with TRBJ2-7; D remains unclear. The CDR3 is 13 residues long. With 8 bases removed from V and 5 bases from J, the gap between germline ends came to 16 bases. Germline V gives CDR1 LNHNV, CDR2 YYDKDF (reference sequence). This CDR3 is CATLGGSINEQYF. Written as DNA, the CDR3 is TGTGCCACCCTGGGCGGTAGCATCAACGAGCAGTACTTC. Full variable domain (missing parts from reference TRBV15 and TRBJ2-7): DAMVIQNPRYQVTQFGKPVTLSCSQTLNHNVMYWYQQKSSQAPKLLFHYYDKDFNNEADTPDNFQSRRPNTSFCFLDIRSPGLGDTAMYLCATLGGSINEQYFGPGTRLTVT.

This clonotype was recorded many times. CDR3 in amino acids: CASSVGLAGIYEQYF. The CDR3 coding sequence is TGTGCCAGCAGCGTAGGACTAGCGGGAATCTACGAGCAGTACTTC. This chain links TRBV5-5 with TRBJ2-7; 12 bases are shared with TRBD2. Germline CDR1 and CDR2: SGHKS and YYEKEE (reference sequence). V lost 4 bases and J lost 3; bases outside the gene matches: 5. This CDR3 contains 15 residues.

This clonotype has a count of ten or more. V is TRBV5-6 and J is TRBJ2-1, with unresolved D. From germline, CDR1 is SGHDT and CDR2 YYEEEE. Between the trimmed V and J ends, which lost 1 base and 6 bases, there was a span of 8 bases. This CDR3 comprises 13 residues. Here the CDR3 reads CASSLYLSNEQFF. The CDR3 DNA is TGTGCCAGCAGCTTGTATCTAAGCAATGAGCAGTTCTTC. Full variable domain (remainder filled in from reference TRBV5-6 and TRBJ2-1): DAGVTQSPTHLIKTRGQQVTLRCSPKSGHDTVSWYQQALGQGPQFIFQYYEEEERQRGNFPDRFSGHQFPNYSSELNVNALLLGDSALYLCASSLYLSNEQFFGPGTRLTVL.

This clonotype showed up many times. The chain uses TRBV6-5 and TRBJ2-2, with TRBD2 matching over 7 bases. The CDR3 spans 16 residues. Germline-derived CDR1 and CDR2 are MNHEY and SVGAGI. Trimming took 2 bases from V and 3 from J; bases not matched to a gene: 6. As DNA, the CDR3 is TGTGCCAGCAGTTACGCCGGGAGGCTTGACACCGGGGAGCTGTTTTTT. It yields the protein CASSYAGRLDTGELFF.

In its sample, this clonotype was seen many times. This chain uses TRBV10-3 with TRBJ1-2; 12 positions agree with TRBD1. The CDR3 is 14 residues long. CDR1 is ENHRY, CDR2 SYGVKD, per germline. V was pared by 10 bases and J by 2 bases, with 5 bases of the junction left unmatched. The CDR3 protein is CATSGTGGNYGYTF. CDR3 bases: TGTGCCACTTCCGGGACAGGGGGCAACTATGGCTACACCTTC.

This clonotype was seen ten or more times. The chain uses TRBV7-9 and TRBJ2-3; 7 bases fit TRBD2. This CDR3 comprises 16 residues. Trimming took 5 bases from V and 6 from J; bases not matched to a gene: 14. CDR1 SEHNR and CDR2 FQNEAQ come from the germline V gene (reference sequence). The DNA for the CDR3 is TGTGCCAGCAGCAGCGTGGCTAGCGGCCTAAGGGATACGCAGTATTTT. It codes for CASSSVASGLRDTQYF. Full variable domain (remainder filled in from reference TRBV7-9 and TRBJ2-3): DTGVSQNPRHKITKRGQNVTFRCDPISEHNRLYWYRQTLGQGPEFLTYFQNEAQLEKSRLLSDRFSAERPKGSFSTLEIQRTEQGDSAMYLCASSSVASGLRDTQYFGPGTRLTVL.

At least ten counts were recorded for this clonotype. V usage is TRBV6-5 and J usage is TRBJ2-3; D is unclear. Per the germline V gene, CDR1 is MNHEY and CDR2 is SVGAGI. CDR3 length: 14 residues. Trimming shortened V by 7 bases and J by 5 bases, and 16 bases separated the two germline ends. The CDR3 loop is CASTPDRVQDTQYF. CDR3 nucleotide sequence: TGTGCCAGCACCCCGGACCGGGTTCAAGATACGCAGTATTTT.

This clonotype has a count of ten or more. The chain has TRBV5-6 and TRBJ2-1, with 14 bases identical to TRBD2. The germline V gene encodes CDR1 SGHDT and CDR2 YYEEEE. This CDR3 spans 15 amino acids. The V and J ends lost 5 bases and 7 bases, in that order; junction bases with no gene match: 5. The CDR3 sequence: CASREGLAGVNEQFF. CDR3 nucleotide sequence: TGTGCCAGCAGGGAGGGACTAGCGGGAGTAAATGAGCAGTTCTTC.

This clonotype has at least ten counts. This chain joins TRBV10-3 and TRBJ1-2; D uncertain. The CDR3 totals 14 residues. CDR1 and CDR2 (germline): ENHRY, SYGVKD. The V end lost 8 bases, the J end lost 2 bases, and 15 bases lay between the germline ends. CDR3 protein: CAIGQKGFNYGYTF. The CDR3 bases are TGTGCCATCGGTCAGAAGGGCTTCAACTATGGCTACACCTTC.

J is TRBJ1-5 and V is TRBV9; no clear D. V shed 0 bases and J shed 6 bases, with 13 bases lying between them. The CDR3 has 15 amino acids. The germline V gene has CDR1 SGDLS and CDR2 YYNGEE. The DNA for the CDR3 is TGTGCCAGCAGCGTAGATCCGGTGGCAGGTCAGCCCCAGCATTTT. It specifies CASSVDPVAGQPQHF.

In this sample, this clonotype turned up many times. The chain recombines TRBV12-3 or TRBV12-4 with TRBJ1-2; D is ambiguous. There are 13 residues in the CDR3. V lost 5 bases to trimming and J lost 2 bases, with 9 bases between them. This chain's CDR3 is CASSLTANYGYTF. The CDR3 DNA sequence: TGTGCCAGCAGTCTGACGGCGAACTATGGCTACACCTTC.

This clonotype has a count of ten or more. The chain uses TRBV7-8 and TRBJ1-2; no firm D call. V was pared by 3 bases and J by 6 bases, with 8 bases between. Germline V gene data show CDR1 as SGHVS and CDR2 as FQNEAQ. CDR3 length equals 12 residues. In DNA, the CDR3 is TGTGCCAGCAGCTTGAACGAGGATGGCTACACCTTC. Its protein product is CASSLNEDGYTF.